This passage covers 18 T cell receptor beta chains from one sample sequenced in a study of a mutant IDH1 vaccine in newly diagnosed glioma. Time point here: baseline, week 1 (first vaccination visit). This sample's treatment: pre-vaccination baseline after standard-of-care therapy. Clones were read by immunoSEQ multiplex PCR, and TCRdb kept only the in-frame ones, dropping some. The sample holds some 21,000 clones, approximately 85% seen once. The material sequenced was PBMCs, taken from a glioma patient treated with radiotherapy, temozolomide or both. These receptors were obtained from a middle-aged man with glioma.

Written as DNA, the CDR3 is TGTGCCAGCAGCCTCGGCGAGGGATCGCGATCTAATGAAAAACTGTTTTTT. Translating it yields CASSLGEGSRSNEKLFF. This chain links TRBV7-9 with TRBJ1-4; D remains unclear. The CDR3 runs 17 residues. Between the trimmed V and J ends, which lost 5 bases and 3 bases, there was a span of 19 bases. CDR1 is SEHNR and CDR2 is FQNEAQ in the germline V gene (reference sequence).

This clone was observed once. The J gene is TRBJ1-2, the V gene TRBV7-2; 8 bases are a match to TRBD1. The CDR3 spans 15 residues. The germline V gene has CDR1 SGHTA and CDR2 FQGNSA. V was clipped by 3 bases and J by 7 bases; unmatched bases: 10. The CDR3 protein is CASSFPGGAVRGYTF. The CDR3, as DNA: TGTGCCAGCAGCTTTCCAGGGGGCGCGGTACGTGGCTACACCTTC. Supplemented by reference TRBV7-2 and TRBJ1-2, the full variable domain reads GAGVSQSPSNKVTEKGKDVELRCDPISGHTALYWYRQSLGQGLEFLIYFQGNSAPDKSGLPSDRFSAERTGGSVSTLTIQRTQQEDSAVYLCASSFPGGAVRGYTFGSGTRLTVV.

The chain is built from TRBV12-2 and TRBJ2-7. TRBV12-2 is marked as a pseudogene. This CDR3 is 13 amino acids long. In nucleotides, the CDR3 is TGTGCAAGTCGCTCCAGCCCCCACGGCGAGCAGTACGTC. As protein: CASRSSPHGEQYV.

V gene TRBV29-1 combines with J gene TRBJ2-6; possibly TRBD1 or TRBD2 for D (5 bases each). The CDR3 runs 14 residues. Germline V CDR1 and CDR2: SQVTM, ANQGSEA. V was shortened by 4 bases and J by 5 bases, with 12 bases between the two germline ends. CDR3 nucleotide sequence: TGCAGCGTTGCCGGGACGGAGCGGGCCAACGTCCTGACTTTC. Amino acid sequence: CSVAGTERANVLTF. The full variable domain, with the rest looked up from reference TRBV29-1 and TRBJ2-6, is SAVISQKPSRDICQRGTSLTIQCQVDSQVTMMFWYRQQPGQSLTLIATANQGSEATYESGFVIDKFPISRPNLTFSTLTVSNMSPEDSSIYLCSVAGTERANVLTFGAGSRLTVL.

This clone is classed as medium-sized. The chain recombines TRBV2 with TRBJ1-5, with a tentative D call TRBD1 (6 bases). Trimming took 6 bases from V and 1 from J, leaving 13 bases between them. The germline CDR1 and CDR2 sequences are SNHLY and FYNNEI. The CDR3 spans 15 residues. The CDR3 nucleotides are TGTGCCAGCAGGGACCTCCAGGGGAGCAATCAGCCCCAGCATTTT. Translation: CASRDLQGSNQPQHF.

The J gene is TRBJ2-5, the V gene TRBV4-1; D is undetermined. V lost 0 bases and J 4 bases, leaving 12 bases between the germline ends. The CDR3 has 15 amino acids. From germline, CDR1 is MGHRA and CDR2 YSYEKL. The CDR3 spells CASSQEGPGGETQYF. DNA of the CDR3: TGCGCCAGCAGCCAAGAGGGCCCAGGCGGAGAGACCCAGTACTTC.

Notes on this clone: Germline is not matched at one junction end, which may reflect a read error. V usage is TRBV5-8 and J usage is TRBJ1-2; D is possibly TRBD1 (6 bases). CDR3 length equals 16 residues. From germline, CDR1 is SGHTS and CDR2 YDEGEE. The CDR3 bases are TGTGCCAGCAGTTTGGGGTCGAGGACAGAATATGATGGCTACACCTTC. Translation gives CASSLGSRTEYDGYTF.

The chain combines TRBV5-6 with TRBJ1-4; D not resolved. Trimming left V 4 bases short and J 10 bases short, with 14 bases between. CDR3 length: 13 amino acids. Germline V gene lookup returns CDR1 SGHDT and CDR2 YYEEEE. CDR3: CASSGLAEGKLFF. The CDR3 region has the DNA TGTGCCAGCAGCGGCCTGGCCGAGGGAAAACTGTTTTTT.

This chain links TRBV4-3 with TRBJ1-3; D remains unclear. The CDR3 spans 16 residues. CDR1 and CDR2 (germline): LGHNA, YSLEER. Deletions cut 3 bases from V and 0 bases from J, with 12 bases between. The CDR3 nucleotides are TGCGCCAGCAGCCAGCTTGGACGGGGCTCTGGAAACACCATATATTTT. Translated: CASSQLGRGSGNTIYF.

The chain recombines TRBV6-1 with TRBJ2-7, with a weak D call TRBD1 (5 bases). In germline, CDR1 is MNHNS, CDR2 SASEGT. The CDR3 is 13 amino acids. Trimming removed 3 bases at V and 1 base at J, with 7 bases between. CDR3 sequence reads: CASSEQGSYEQYV. The CDR3 DNA sequence: TGTGCCAGCAGTGAGCAGGGTTCCTACGAGCAGTACGTC.

V usage is TRBV2 and J usage is TRBJ1-5, with 7 bases identical to TRBD1. CDR1 and CDR2 from the germline V gene are SNHLY and FYNNEI. The ends lost 6 bases at V and 5 bases at J; junction bases unmatched: 10. The CDR3 spans 15 residues. As DNA, the CDR3 is TGTGCCAGCAGGTGGCGACAGGGTGGCGATCAGCCCCAGCATTTT. Its translation: CASRWRQGGDQPQHF.

This clone was recorded a few times. The chain has TRBV9 and TRBJ1-5; tentatively, D is TRBD1 (5 bases). The V and J ends lost 0 bases and 6 bases respectively, with 10 bases between them. The CDR3 runs to 14 residues. In germline, CDR1 is SGDLS, CDR2 YYNGEE. This CDR3 reads CASSVDGTPQPQHF. In DNA, the CDR3 is TGTGCCAGCAGCGTAGATGGGACGCCTCAGCCCCAGCATTTT.

The chain couples TRBV6-4 to TRBJ2-3; the match to TRBD2 covers 7 bases. V lost 6 bases and J lost 4; bases outside the gene matches: 7. Germline V lookup: CDR1 MRHNA, CDR2 SNTAGT. The CDR3 extends over 14 amino acids. The CDR3 coding sequence is TGTGCCAGCAGCGCGGGAGAGCAGGCAGATACGCAGTATTTT. It encodes CASSAGEQADTQYF.

In its sample, this clone was seen once. The chain combines TRBV6-1 with TRBJ1-2; D is perhaps TRBD1 (5 bases). CDR1 MNHNS and CDR2 SASEGT come from the germline V gene. Trimming left V 0 bases short and J 4 bases short, with 15 bases between. This CDR3 is 16 amino acids long. CDR3 in DNA: TGTGCCAGCAGTGAAGCGCGCGGAGGGGAAGGCTATGGCTACACCTTC. This gives the protein CASSEARGGEGYGYTF.

The chain couples TRBV6-5 to TRBJ2-2; TRBD1 matches 7 bases. The CDR3 consists of 16 residues. The V gene's germline CDR1 is MNHEY and CDR2 SVGAGI. The junction had 6 bases not matched to a gene; V was cut back by 2 bases and J by 3 bases. The CDR3 spells CASSYASTGDTGELFF. CDR3 nucleotide sequence: TGTGCCAGCAGTTACGCCAGCACAGGGGACACCGGGGAGCTGTTTTTT.

CDR3 sequence (DNA): TGTGCCAGCAGCTTGGAACTAGCGGACTCTTCAACCGGGGAGCTGTTTTTT. Translated, it gives CASSLELADSSTGELFF. The V gene is TRBV5-4, the J gene TRBJ2-2; 8 bases align to TRBD2. CDR3 length: 17 residues. CDR1 and CDR2 (germline): SGHNT, YYREEE (reference sequence). V gave up 0 bases and J gave up 5 bases; unmatched junction bases: 9.

J is TRBJ1-1 and V is TRBV6-1; D uncertain. This CDR3 region has 13 residues. CDR1 is MNHNS, CDR2 SASEGT, per germline. V was clipped by 1 base and J by 9 bases, with 12 bases between them. CDR3 in DNA: TGTGCCAGCAGTGAAGATGGGCACGCCAAAGCTTTCTTT. Translation gives CASSEDGHAKAFF.

This chain links TRBV18 with TRBJ1-1; D might be TRBD1 (5 bases). The germline gives CDR1 KGHSH, CDR2 LQKENI. V shed 0 bases and J shed 3 bases, with 8 bases lying between them. The CDR3 runs 14 residues. CDR3 DNA: TGTGCCAGCTCACCACCGCGAGGGGACACTGAAGCTTTCTTT. Its protein is CASSPPRGDTEAFF.